The source of this T cell receptor (beta chain) is a study of post-analysis software for immune sequencing data. Study-level findings and limits: About five TRBV segments were more frequent in patients than controls; TRBV5-6, TRBV5-1 and TRBV20-1 belonged to this group. F measure showed strong co-clustering of same-batch samples.

This clonotype was seen only a few times. The antigen remains unidentified. The library was made from cDNA and included unique molecular identifiers. In TCRdb, the PCR reads were re-called with MiXCR into one record per CDR3 protein. This sample yields around 500,000 distinct CDR3 sequences, of which approximately 31% are seen a single time; approximately 6% belongs to the top ten. The CDR3 is 16 amino acids. J gave up 4 bases and V 5 bases, and 9 bases lay outside the gene matches. Germline V gene data show CDR1 as SGHVS and CDR2 as FQNEAQ. The TCR comes from a girl aged 2-17 years with multiple sclerosis. Sequencing was performed on blood. V is TRBV7-8 and J is TRBJ2-5; 11 nucleotides line up with TRBD2. CDR3 residues: CASSAISGGAGETQYF. The CDR3 DNA follows: TGTGCCAGCAGCGCAATTAGCGGGGGGGCCGGAGAGACCCAGTACTTC.